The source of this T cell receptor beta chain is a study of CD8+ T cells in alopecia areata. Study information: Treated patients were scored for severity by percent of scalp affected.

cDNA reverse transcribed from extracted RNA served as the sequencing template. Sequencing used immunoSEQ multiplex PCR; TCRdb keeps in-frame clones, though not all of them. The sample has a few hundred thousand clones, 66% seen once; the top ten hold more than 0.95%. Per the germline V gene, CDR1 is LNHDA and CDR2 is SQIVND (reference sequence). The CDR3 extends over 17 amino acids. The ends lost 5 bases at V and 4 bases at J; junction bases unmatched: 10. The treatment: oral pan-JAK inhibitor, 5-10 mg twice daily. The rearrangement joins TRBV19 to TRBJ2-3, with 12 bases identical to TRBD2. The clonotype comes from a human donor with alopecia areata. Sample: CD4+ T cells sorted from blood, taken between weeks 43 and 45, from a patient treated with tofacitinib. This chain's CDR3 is CASSLEGTSGFADTQYF. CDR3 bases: TGTGCCAGTAGTCTTGAAGGGACTAGCGGGTTTGCAGATACGCAGTATTTT.